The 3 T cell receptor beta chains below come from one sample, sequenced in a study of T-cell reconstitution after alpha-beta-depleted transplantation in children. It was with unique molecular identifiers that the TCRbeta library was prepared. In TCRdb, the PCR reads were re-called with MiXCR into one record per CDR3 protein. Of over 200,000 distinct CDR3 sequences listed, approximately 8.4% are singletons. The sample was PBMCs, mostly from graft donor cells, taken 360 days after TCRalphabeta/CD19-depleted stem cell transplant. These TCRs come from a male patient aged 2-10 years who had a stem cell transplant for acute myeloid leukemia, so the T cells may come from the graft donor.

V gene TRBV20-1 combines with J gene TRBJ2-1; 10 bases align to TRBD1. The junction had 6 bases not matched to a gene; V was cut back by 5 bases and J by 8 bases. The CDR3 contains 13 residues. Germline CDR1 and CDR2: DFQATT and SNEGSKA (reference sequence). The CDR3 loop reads CSASGQGVHEQFF. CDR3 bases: TGCAGTGCTTCAGGACAGGGGGTCCATGAGCAGTTCTTC.

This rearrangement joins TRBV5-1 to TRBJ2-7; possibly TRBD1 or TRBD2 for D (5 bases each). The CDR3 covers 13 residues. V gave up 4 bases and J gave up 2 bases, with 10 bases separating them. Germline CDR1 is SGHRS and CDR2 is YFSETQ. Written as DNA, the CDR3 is TGCGCCAGCAGCCCGGGGCGAGCCTACGAGCAGTACTTC. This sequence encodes CASSPGRAYEQYF.

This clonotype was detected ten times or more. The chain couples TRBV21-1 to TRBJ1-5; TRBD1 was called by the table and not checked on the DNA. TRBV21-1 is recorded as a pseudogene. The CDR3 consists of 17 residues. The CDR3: CASSKRQRQGHNQPQHF. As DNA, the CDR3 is TGTGCCAGCAGCAAAAGGCAGAGACAGGGGCACAATCAGCCCCAGCATTTT.